A single sample is the source of the 2 T cell receptor beta chains below, sequenced in a study of siplizumab effects on memory and regulatory T cells. TCRdb's copy holds only in-frame clones and misses some; the assay was immunoSEQ multiplex PCR. The data contain about 100,000 clones, approximately 91% of them singletons. Material: CD4+ T cells sorted from blood. The receptors shown here come from a human donor in good health. Some clones in this sample may be carry-over from other donors' samples.

The V and J genes are TRBV29-1 and TRBJ2-1; D is unclear. The CDR3 extends over 13 amino acids. CDR1 SQVTM and CDR2 ANQGSEA come from the germline V gene. Trimming shortened V by 4 bases and J by 10 bases, and 17 bases separated the two germline ends. The CDR3 is CSVGVVGSGEQFF. Written as DNA, the CDR3 is TGCAGCGTTGGGGTCGTGGGGTCCGGAGAGCAGTTCTTC.

This clone was found once. The genes are TRBV19 and TRBJ2-1; no reliable D call. The germline V gene has CDR1 LNHDA and CDR2 SQIVND (reference sequence). CDR3 length equals 11 residues. V dropped 3 bases and J dropped 6 bases, with 3 bases sitting between them. The CDR3 loop is CASSIGNEQFF. DNA of the CDR3: TGTGCCAGTAGTATCGGCAATGAGCAGTTCTTC.